One and the same sample provided the 9 T cell receptor beta chains below, sequenced in a study of blood T cells in healthy people across ages. A second PCR of about 6 to 11 cycles used a sample-barcoded 5' primer and a J-beta primer mix. MiXCR, applied by TCRdb to the 5' RACE reads, yields one record per CDR3 protein. The table has 600,000 or so distinct CDR3 sequences, 21% seen once; the top ten hold 3.6%. Sequenced input: blood. Receptors originate from a man between 65 and 85 years old in good health.

The V call is TRBV20-1, the J call TRBJ2-3; D unclear. The CDR3 is 13 residues long. V was trimmed by 2 bases and J by 4 bases, leaving 10 bases between them. In germline, CDR1 is DFQATT, CDR2 SNEGSKA (reference sequence). The CDR3, as DNA: TGCAGTGCTAGATTCGGCAACCCAGATACGCAGTATTTT. The encoded protein is CSARFGNPDTQYF.

The chain combines TRBV10-2 with TRBJ2-1; TRBD2 might be the D (7 bases). Trimming pared 0 bases from V and 3 bases from J, leaving 12 bases between. CDR1 and CDR2 (germline): WSHSY, SAAADI. This CDR3 has 16 residues. The CDR3 nucleotides read TGCGCCAGCAGTGAGTCGGGGGGAGGGGGCTACAATGAGCAGTTCTTC. Protein: CASSESGGGGYNEQFF.

The rearrangement joins TRBV20-1 to TRBJ2-5; 9 bases are shared with TRBD2. Germline V CDR1 and CDR2: DFQATT, SNEGSKA (reference sequence). There are 15 residues in the CDR3. The V segment lost 5 bases and the J segment 1 base; nucleotides outside the gene matches: 8. The DNA for the CDR3 is TGCAGTGCTGGTAGGGCGGGAGGGTTCCAAGAGACCCAGTACTTC. Its protein product is CSAGRAGGFQETQYF.

This chain links TRBV20-1 with TRBJ2-7; D gene uncertain. Germline lookup yields CDR1 DFQATT and CDR2 SNEGSKA (reference sequence). Trimming removed 4 bases at V and 1 base at J, with 17 bases between. The CDR3 is 15 amino acids. In nucleotides, the CDR3 is TGCAGTGCTACCCCTGGGCAGGCCTTATCCTACGAGCAGTACTTC. It yields the protein CSATPGQALSYEQYF.

The chain joins TRBV20-1 to TRBJ2-3; a possible D gene is TRBD2 (6 bases). The germline gives CDR1 DFQATT, CDR2 SNEGSKA (reference sequence). Trimming left V 1 base short and J 1 base short, with 12 bases between. The CDR3 loop spans 15 amino acids. The CDR3 region has the DNA TGCAGTGCTAGAGCGGAGGGTATTCGCACAGATACGCAGTATTTT. Translated: CSARAEGIRTDTQYF.

The chain combines TRBV20-1 with TRBJ2-2; D unclear. The CDR3 extends over 12 amino acids. V dropped 4 bases and J dropped 3 bases, with 6 bases sitting between them. CDR1 is DFQATT and CDR2 is SNEGSKA in the germline V gene (reference sequence). The CDR3 sequence is CSAKPYTGELFF. CDR3 nucleotide sequence: TGCAGTGCTAAACCCTACACCGGGGAGCTGTTTTTT.

As to this clonotype: Mismatch with germline at one junction end may stem from a read error. V is TRBV7-3 and J is TRBJ2-1; D is unresolved. CDR3 length: 13 amino acids. CDR1 and CDR2 from the germline V gene are SGHTA and FQGTGA. CDR3 loop: CAGSYGSYNEQFF. CDR3 in DNA: TGTGCCGGCAGCTACGGCTCCTACAATGAGCAGTTCTTC.

This clonotype turned up a few times. The chain couples TRBV28 to TRBJ2-7, with TRBD1 as a possible D gene (6 bases). CDR1 and CDR2 (germline): MDHEN, SYDVKM. The germline V and J ends were trimmed by 5 bases and 0 bases, with 14 bases remaining between them. CDR3 length: 15 residues. CDR3 sequence reads: CASSPTGKGSYEQYF. The CDR3, as DNA: TGTGCCAGCAGTCCCACAGGGAAAGGCTCCTACGAGCAGTACTTC.

The count of this clonotype is one. The V gene is TRBV28, the J gene TRBJ1-6; 7 positions agree with TRBD1. After removal of 7 bases from V and 9 bases from J, the junction contained 9 bases not matched to a gene. The CDR3 covers 14 residues. Germline loops: CDR1 MDHEN, CDR2 SYDVKM. The CDR3 coding sequence is TGTGCCAGCAACCCAGGACAGGACTCTTCACCCCTCCACTTT. Protein product: CASNPGQDSSPLHF.